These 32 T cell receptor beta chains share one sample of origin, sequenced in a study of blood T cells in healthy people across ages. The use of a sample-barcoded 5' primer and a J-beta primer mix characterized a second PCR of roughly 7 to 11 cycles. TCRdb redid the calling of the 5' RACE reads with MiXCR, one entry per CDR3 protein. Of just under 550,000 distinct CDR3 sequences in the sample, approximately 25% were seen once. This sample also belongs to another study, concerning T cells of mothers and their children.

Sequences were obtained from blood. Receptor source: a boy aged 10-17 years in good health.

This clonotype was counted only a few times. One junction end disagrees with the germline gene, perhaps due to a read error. CDR3 protein: CSARESLLVF. In nucleotides, the CDR3 is TGCAGTGCTAGAGAATCCCTCCTGGTCTTC. J is TRBJ2-5 and V is TRBV20-1; D is unresolved. This CDR3 is built from 10 residues. Germline V lookup: CDR1 DFQATT, CDR2 SNEGSKA (reference sequence).

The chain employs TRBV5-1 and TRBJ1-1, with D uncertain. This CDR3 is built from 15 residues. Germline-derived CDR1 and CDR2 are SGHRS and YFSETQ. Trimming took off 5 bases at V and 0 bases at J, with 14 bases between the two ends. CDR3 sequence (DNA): TGCGCCAGCAGGAACAGAGGAGACATGAACACTGAAGCTTTCTTT. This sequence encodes CASRNRGDMNTEAFF.

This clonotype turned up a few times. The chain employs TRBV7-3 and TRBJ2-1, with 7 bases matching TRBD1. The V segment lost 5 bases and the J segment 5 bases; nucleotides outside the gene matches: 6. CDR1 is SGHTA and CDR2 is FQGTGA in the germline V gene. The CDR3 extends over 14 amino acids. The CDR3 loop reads CASSKPGTDNEQFF. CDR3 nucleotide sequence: TGTGCCAGCAGCAAGCCCGGGACAGACAATGAGCAGTTCTTC.

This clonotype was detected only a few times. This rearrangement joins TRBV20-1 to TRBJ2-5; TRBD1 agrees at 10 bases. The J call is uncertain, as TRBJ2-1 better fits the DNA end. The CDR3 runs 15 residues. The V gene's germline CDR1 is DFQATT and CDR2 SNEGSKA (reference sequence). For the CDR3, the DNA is TGCAGTGCTCGACAGGGGGCGTCTGTTCTCAATGAGCAGTTCTTC. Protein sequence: CSARQGASVLNEQFF.

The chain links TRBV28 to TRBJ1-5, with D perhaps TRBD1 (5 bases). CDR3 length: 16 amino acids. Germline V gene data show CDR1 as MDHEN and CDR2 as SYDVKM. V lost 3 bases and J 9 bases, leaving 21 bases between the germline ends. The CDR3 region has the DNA TGTGCCAGCAGTTTGGTAGGGGCAGCGCAGGTGTTGCCCCAGCATTTT. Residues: CASSLVGAAQVLPQHF. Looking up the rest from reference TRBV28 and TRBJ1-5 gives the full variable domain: DVKVTQSSRYLVKRTGEKVFLECVQDMDHENMFWYRQDPGLGLRLIYFSYDVKMKEKGDIPEGYSVSREKKERFSLILESASTNQTSMYLCASSLVGAAQVLPQHFGDGTRLSIL.

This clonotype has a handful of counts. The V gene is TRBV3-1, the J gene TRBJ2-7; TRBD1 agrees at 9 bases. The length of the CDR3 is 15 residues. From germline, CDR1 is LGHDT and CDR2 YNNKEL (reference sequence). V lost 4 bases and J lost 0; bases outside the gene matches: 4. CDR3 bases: TGTGCCAGCAGCCTCCGGGACAGGGCCTCCTACGAGCAGTACTTC. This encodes CASSLRDRASYEQYF.

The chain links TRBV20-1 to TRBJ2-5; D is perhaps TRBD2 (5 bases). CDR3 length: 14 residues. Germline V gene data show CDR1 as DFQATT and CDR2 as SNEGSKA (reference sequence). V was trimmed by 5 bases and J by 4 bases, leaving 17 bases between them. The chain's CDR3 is CSAPPSAAGETQYF. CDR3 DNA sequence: TGCAGTGCTCCTCCATCAGCGGCCGGAGAGACCCAGTACTTC.

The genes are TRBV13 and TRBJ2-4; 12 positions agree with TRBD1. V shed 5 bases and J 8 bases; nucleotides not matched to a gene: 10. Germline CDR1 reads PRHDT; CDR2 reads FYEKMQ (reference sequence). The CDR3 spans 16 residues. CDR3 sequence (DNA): TGTGCCAGCAGCGGGTCCGGGACAGGGGGCTTAGACATTCAGTACTTC. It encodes CASSGSGTGGLDIQYF.

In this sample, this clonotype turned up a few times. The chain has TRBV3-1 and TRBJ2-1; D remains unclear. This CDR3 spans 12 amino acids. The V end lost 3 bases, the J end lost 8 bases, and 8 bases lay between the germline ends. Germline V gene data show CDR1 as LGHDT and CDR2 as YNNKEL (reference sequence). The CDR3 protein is CASSHEGYEQFF. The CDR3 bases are TGTGCCAGCAGCCACGAAGGGTATGAGCAGTTCTTC.

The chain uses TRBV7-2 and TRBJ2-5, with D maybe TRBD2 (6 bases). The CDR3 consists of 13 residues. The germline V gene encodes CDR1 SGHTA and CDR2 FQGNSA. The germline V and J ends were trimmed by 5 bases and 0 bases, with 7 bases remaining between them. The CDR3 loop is CASSAGYQETQYF. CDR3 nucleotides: TGTGCCAGCAGCGCGGGGTACCAAGAGACCCAGTACTTC.

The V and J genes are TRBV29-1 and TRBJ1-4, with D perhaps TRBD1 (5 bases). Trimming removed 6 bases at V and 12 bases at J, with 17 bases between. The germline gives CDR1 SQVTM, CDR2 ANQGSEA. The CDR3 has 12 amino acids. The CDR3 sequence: CSVQQEGEELFF. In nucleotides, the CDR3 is TGCAGCGTCCAACAGGAGGGAGAAGAACTGTTTTTT.

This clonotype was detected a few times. CDR3 DNA sequence: TGCGCCAGCAGAGAGAGTCCGGGACTAGCGGGAGAGCCTGAGCAGTTCTTC. Amino acid sequence: CASRESPGLAGEPEQFF. The chain employs TRBV10-2 and TRBJ2-5; 14 positions match TRBD2. The DNA matches TRBJ2-1 better at its end, which makes the J call doubtful. Germline V gene lookup returns CDR1 WSHSY and CDR2 SAAADI. The CDR3 runs to 17 residues.

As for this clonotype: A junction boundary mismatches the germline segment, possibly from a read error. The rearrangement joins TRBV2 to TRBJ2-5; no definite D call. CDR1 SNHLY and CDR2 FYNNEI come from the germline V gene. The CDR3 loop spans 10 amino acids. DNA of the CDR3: TGTGCCAGCAGTGTCCAGCAGCAGTCCTTC. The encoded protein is CASSVQQQSF.

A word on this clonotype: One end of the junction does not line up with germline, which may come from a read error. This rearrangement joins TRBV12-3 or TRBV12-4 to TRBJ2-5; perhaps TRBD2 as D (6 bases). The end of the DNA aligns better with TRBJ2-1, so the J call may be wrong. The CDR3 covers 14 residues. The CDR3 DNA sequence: TGTGCCAGCAGCGTCGGGAGCTCCCACAATGAGCAGTTCTTC. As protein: CASSVGSSHNEQFF.

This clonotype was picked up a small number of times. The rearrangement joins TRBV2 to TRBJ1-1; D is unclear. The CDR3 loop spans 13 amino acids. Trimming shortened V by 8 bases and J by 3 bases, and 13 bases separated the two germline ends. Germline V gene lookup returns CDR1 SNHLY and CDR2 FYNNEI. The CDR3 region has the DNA TGTGCCAGCTCCCGGAACATATACACTGAAGCTTTCTTT. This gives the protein CASSRNIYTEAFF.

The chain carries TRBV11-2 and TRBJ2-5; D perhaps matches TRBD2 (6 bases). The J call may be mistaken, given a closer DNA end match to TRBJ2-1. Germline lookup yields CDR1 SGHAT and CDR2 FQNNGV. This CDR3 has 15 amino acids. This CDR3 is CASSSRSRGSFEQFF. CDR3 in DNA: TGTGCCAGCAGCTCCCGGTCCCGGGGGTCTTTCGAGCAGTTCTTC.

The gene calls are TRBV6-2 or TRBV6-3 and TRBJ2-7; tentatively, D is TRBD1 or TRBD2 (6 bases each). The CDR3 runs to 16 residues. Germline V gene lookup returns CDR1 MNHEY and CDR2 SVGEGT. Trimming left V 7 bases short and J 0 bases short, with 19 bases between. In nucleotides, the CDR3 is TGTGCCAGCATCTTCCGGGGGAGAGGGGGCTCCTACGAGCAGTACTTC. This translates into CASIFRGRGGSYEQYF.

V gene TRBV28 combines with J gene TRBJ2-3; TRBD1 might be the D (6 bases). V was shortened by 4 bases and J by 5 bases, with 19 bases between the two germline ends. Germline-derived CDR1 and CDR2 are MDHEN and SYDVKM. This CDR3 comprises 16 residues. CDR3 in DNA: TGTGCCAGCAGTTCCGCCGGGGCAGGGGCTAGAGATACGCAGTATTTT. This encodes CASSSAGAGARDTQYF.

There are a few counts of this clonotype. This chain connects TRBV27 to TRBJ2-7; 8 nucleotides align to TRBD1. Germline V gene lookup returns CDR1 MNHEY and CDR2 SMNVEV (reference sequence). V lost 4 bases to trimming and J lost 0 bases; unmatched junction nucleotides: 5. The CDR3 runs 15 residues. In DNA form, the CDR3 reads TGTGCCAGCAGTTGGACAGGGACCAGCTCCTACGAGCAGTACTTC. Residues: CASSWTGTSSYEQYF.

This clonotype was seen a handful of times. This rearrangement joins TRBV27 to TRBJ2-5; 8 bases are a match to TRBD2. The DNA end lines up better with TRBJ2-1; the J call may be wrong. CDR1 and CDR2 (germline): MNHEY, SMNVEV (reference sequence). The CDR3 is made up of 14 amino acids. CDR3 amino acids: CASSERGNYNEQFF. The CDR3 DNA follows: TGTGCCAGCAGTGAGCGGGGGAACTACAATGAGCAGTTCTTC.

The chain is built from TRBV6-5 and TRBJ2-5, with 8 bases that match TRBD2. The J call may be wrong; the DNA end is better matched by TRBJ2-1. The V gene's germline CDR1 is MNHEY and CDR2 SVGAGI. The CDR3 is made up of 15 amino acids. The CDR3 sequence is CASSYDSGVLNEQFF. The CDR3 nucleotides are TGTGCCAGCAGTTACGATAGCGGGGTTCTCAATGAGCAGTTCTTC.

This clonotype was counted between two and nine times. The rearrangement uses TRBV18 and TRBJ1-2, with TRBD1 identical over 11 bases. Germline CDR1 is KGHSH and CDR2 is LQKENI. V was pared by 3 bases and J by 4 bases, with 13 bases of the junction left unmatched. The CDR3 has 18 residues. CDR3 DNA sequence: TGTGCCAGCTCACCGCCGATGGACAGGGGGCGACCATCCTATGGCTACACCTTC. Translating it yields CASSPPMDRGRPSYGYTF. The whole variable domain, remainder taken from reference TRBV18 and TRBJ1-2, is NAGVMQNPRHLVRRRGQEARLRCSPMKGHSHVYWYRQLPEEGLKFMVYLQKENIIDESGMPKERFSAEFPKEGPSILRIQQVVRGDSAAYFCASSPPMDRGRPSYGYTFGSGTRLTVV.

CDR3 amino acids: CASSSGSNSPLHF. The CDR3 DNA sequence: TGTGCCAGCAGTTCCGGGTCTAATTCACCCCTCCACTTT. The gene calls are TRBV28 and TRBJ1-6; D call uncertain. The V gene's germline CDR1 is MDHEN and CDR2 SYDVKM. Trimming shortened V by 4 bases and J by 6 bases, and 7 bases separated the two germline ends. The CDR3 covers 13 residues.

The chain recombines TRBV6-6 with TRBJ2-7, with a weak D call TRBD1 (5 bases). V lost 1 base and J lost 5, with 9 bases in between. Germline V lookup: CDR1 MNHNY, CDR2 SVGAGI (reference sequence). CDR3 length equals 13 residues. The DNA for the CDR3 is TGTGCCAGCAGTTACTATAGGGGCGACGAGCAGTACTTC. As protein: CASSYYRGDEQYF.

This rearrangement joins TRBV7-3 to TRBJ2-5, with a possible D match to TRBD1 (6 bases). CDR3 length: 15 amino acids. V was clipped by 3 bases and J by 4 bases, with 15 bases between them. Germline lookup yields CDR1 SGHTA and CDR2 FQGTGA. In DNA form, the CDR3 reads TGTGCCAGCAGCTTGATGACAGGCGTGGGAGAGACCCAGTACTTC. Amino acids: CASSLMTGVGETQYF.

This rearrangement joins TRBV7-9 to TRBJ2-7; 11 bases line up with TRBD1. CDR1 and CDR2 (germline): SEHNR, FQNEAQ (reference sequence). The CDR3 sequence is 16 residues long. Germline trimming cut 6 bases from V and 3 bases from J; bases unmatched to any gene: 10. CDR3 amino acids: CASRDPSGTGGYEQYF. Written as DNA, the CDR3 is TGTGCCAGCAGGGATCCGTCCGGGACAGGGGGCTACGAGCAGTACTTC.

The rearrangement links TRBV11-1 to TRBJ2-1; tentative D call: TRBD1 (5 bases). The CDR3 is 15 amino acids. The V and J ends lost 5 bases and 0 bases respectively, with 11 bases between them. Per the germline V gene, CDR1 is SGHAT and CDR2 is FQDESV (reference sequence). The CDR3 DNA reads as TGTGCCAGCAGCATAAGACAGAGCTCCTACAATGAGCAGTTCTTC. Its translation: CASSIRQSSYNEQFF.

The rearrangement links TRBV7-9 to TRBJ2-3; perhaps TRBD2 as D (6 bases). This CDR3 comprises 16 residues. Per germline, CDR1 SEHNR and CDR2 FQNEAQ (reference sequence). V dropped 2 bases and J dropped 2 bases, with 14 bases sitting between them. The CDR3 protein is CASSLSGDFSTDTQYF. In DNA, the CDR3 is TGTGCCAGCAGCTTAAGTGGGGACTTTTCCACAGATACGCAGTATTTT.

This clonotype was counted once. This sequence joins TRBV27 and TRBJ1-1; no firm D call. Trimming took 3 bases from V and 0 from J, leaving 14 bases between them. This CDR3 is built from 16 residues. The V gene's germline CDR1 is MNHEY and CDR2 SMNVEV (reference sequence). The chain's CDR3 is CASSLIKVRMNTEAFF. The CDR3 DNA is TGTGCCAGCAGTTTGATTAAGGTACGAATGAACACTGAAGCTTTCTTT.

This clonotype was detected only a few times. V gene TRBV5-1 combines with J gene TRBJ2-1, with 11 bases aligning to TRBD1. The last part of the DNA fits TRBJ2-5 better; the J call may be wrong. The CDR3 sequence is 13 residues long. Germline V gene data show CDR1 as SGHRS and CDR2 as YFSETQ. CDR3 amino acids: CASSLEDRGLQYF. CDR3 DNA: TGCGCCAGCAGCTTGGAGGACAGGGGGCTCCAGTACTTC.

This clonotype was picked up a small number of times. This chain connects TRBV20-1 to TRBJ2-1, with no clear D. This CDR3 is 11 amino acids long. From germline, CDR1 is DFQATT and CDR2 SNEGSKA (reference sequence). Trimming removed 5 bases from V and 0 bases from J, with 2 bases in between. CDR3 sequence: CSARSYNEQFF. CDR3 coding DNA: TGCAGTGCTCGCTCCTACAATGAGCAGTTCTTC.

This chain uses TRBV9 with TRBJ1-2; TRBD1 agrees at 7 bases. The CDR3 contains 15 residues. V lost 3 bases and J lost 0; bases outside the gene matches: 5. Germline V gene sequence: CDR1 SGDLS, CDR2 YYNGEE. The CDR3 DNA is TGTGCCAGCAGCGGGGACAGAGGACCTAACTATGGCTACACCTTC. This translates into CASSGDRGPNYGYTF.